This TCR beta chain was obtained from a study of blood T cells in healthy people across ages. A second PCR of roughly 6 to 12 cycles used a sample-barcoded 5' primer and a J-beta primer mix. MiXCR, run by TCRdb on the 5' RACE reads, gives a single entry per CDR3 protein. The data show 1.5 million to 2 million distinct CDR3 sequences, with under 30% seen just once and about 8% held by the top ten. Germline values: CDR1 MDHEN, CDR2 SYDVKM. The CDR3 spans 14 residues. V was pared by 11 bases and J by 4 bases, with 8 bases of the junction left unmatched. Sample donors were healthy Caucasian individuals that came from Russia, aged roughly 6 to 95. Drawing of peripheral blood yielded 8.5 to 10 milliliters from each donor. Each sample provided at least 5.5 micrograms of extracted total RNA.

The chain joins TRBV28 to TRBJ2-3; 11 nucleotides agree with TRBD1. The receptor's source is a woman in her twenties or thirties in good health. The sample comprised blood. In DNA form, the CDR3 reads TGTGCCGGCCAACTGGGACAGGGGGCAGATACGCAGTATTTT. As protein: CAGQLGQGADTQYF.